This TCR beta chain is from a study of shared clonotypes between healthy human individuals. Germline CDR1 is MDHEN and CDR2 is SYDVKM. The CDR3 spans 14 residues. V lost 7 bases and J 9 bases, leaving 21 bases between the germline ends. Several immunoSEQ plates received, in even portions, the genomic DNA of each subset. Generated by immunoSEQ multiplex PCR, the TCRdb table keeps only in-frame clones and is missing some. Here the sample spans 2.3 million or so clones, roughly 93% being singletons. This TCR derives from a man younger than 35 in good health. Some clones in this sample may be carry-over from other donors' samples. This chain links TRBV28 with TRBJ1-2; D is possibly TRBD1 (6 bases). The sequenced sample was naive CD4+ T cells from PBMCs. This sample's subset: CD45RA+ positively selected. CDR3 in DNA: TGTGCCAGCACCGAAGGGGGACGTCAGGGAAGCTACACCTTC. Translated: CASTEGGRQGSYTF.